Detailed here is one TCR beta chain. Per the original methods: For nucleated cells, counts were estimated from reference gene primer amplification. Repertoires were generated with immunoSEQ multiplex PCR, while TCRdb's copy carries only in-frame clones and drops some. V and J calls and clone size come straight from that table; D and trimming were deduced from the DNA. The sample includes roughly 200,000 clones, roughly 76% of them seen just once. This record comes from a study of blood T cell repertoires in COVID-19. CDR1 is LNHDA and CDR2 is SQIVND in the germline V gene (reference sequence). V was clipped by 1 base and J by 4 bases; unmatched bases: 7. CDR3 length: 16 residues.

The clonotype was recovered from a woman aged 40 to 50 with COVID-19, enrolled during active disease. The sequencing input was peripheral blood. This chain connects TRBV19 to TRBJ1-5; 7 nucleotides match TRBD1. The CDR3 nucleotides are TGTGCCAGTAGTATAGGACAGGGTATAGGAAATCAGCCCCAGCATTTT. It encodes CASSIGQGIGNQPQHF.